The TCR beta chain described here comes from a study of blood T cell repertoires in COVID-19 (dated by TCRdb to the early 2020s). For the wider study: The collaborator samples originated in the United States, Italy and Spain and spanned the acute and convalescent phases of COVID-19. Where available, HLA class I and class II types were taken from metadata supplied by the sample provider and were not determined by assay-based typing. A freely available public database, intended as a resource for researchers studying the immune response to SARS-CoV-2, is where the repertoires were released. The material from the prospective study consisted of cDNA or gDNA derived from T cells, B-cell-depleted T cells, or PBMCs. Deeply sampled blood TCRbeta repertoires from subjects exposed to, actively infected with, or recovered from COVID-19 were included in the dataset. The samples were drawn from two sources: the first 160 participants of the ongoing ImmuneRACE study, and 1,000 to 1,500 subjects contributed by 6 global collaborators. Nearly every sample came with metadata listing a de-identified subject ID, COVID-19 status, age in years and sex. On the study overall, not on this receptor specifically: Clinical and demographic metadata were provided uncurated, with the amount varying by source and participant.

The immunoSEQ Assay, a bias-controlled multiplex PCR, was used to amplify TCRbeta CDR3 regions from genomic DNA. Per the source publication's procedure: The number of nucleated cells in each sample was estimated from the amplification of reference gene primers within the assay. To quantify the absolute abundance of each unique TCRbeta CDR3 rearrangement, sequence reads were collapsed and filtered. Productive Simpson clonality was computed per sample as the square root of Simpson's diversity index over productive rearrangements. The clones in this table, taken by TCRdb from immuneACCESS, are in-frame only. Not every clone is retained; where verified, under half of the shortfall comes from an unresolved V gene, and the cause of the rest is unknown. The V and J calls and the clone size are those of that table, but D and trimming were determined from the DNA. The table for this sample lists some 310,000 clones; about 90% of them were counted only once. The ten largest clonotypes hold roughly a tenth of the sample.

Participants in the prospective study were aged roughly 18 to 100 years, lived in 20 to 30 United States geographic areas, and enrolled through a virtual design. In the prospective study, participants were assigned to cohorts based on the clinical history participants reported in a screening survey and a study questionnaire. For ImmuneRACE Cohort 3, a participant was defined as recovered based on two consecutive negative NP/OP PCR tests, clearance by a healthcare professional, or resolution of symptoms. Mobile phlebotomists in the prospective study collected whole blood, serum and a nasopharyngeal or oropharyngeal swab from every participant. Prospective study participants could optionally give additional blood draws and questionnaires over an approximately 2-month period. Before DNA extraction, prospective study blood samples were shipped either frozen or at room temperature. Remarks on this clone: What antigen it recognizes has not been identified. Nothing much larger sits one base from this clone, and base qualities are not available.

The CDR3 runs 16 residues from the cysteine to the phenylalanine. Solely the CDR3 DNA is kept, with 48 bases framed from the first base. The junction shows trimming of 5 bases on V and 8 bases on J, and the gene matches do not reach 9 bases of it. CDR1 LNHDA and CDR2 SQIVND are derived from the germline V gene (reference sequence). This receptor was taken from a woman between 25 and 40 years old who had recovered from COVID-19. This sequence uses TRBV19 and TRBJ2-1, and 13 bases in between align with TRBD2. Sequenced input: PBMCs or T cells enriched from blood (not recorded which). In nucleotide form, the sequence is TGTGCCAGTAGTCTCTCCTGGACTAGCGGGAGAGATGAGCAGTTCTTC. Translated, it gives CASSLSWTSGRDEQFF.